This entry features one T cell receptor beta chain sequence. Its antigen is currently unknown. These data come from a study of cytomegalovirus exposure and HLA in healthy donors. Study context: Later analysis reported that the approximately 120 validation repertoires shared the platform of the 500 to 750 first-cohort repertoires.

Study results and limitations: According to a subsequent analysis, TCR clusters from the first cohort were inclined to appear together in the 100 to 150 validation repertoires. Reports credit the classifier with highly specific, highly sensitive diagnosis of cytomegalovirus status. Confirmation was obtained in vitro that a few CMV-associated chains are specific for CMV antigens.

Sequencing was performed with immunoSEQ multiplex PCR; in TCRdb, only in-frame clones are kept and a portion is missing. The table includes about 120,000 clones, about nine tenths detected once. The CDR3 is made up of 17 amino acids. The ends lost 5 bases at V and 1 base at J; junction bases unmatched: 9. Germline loops: CDR1 MDHEN, CDR2 SYDVKM. The receptor was derived from a woman aged 18 to 35 in good health and CMV-seronegative. Sequencing was carried out using PBMCs. The gene calls are TRBV28 and TRBJ2-7; 12 bases map to TRBD2. The CDR3 is CASSPRTSGKPSYEQYF. In DNA form, the CDR3 reads TGTGCCAGCAGTCCCCGGACTAGCGGGAAGCCTTCCTACGAGCAGTACTTC.